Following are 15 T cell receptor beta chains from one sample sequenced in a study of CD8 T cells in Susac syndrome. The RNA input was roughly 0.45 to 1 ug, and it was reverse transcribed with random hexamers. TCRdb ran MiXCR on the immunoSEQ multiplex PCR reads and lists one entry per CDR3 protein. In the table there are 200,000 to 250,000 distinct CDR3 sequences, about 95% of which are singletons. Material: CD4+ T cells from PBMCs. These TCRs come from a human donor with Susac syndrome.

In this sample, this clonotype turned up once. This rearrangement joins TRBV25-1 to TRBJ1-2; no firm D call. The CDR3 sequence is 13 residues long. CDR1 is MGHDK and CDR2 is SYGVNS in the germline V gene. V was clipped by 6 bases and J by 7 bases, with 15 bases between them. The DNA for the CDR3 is TGTGCCAGCAGCGGGTATGATGGCTTTGGCTACACCTTC. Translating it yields CASSGYDGFGYTF.

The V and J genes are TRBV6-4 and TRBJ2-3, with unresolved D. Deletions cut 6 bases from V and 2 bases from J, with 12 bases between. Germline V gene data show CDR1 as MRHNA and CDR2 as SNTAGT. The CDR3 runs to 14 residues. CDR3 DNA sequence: TGTGCCAGCAGCCAGACGGATTCCACAGATACGCAGTATTTT. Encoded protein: CASSQTDSTDTQYF.

CDR3 in amino acids: CASSPDYEQYF. In DNA, the CDR3 is TGTGCCAGCTCCCCAGACTACGAGCAGTACTTC. This sequence joins TRBV18 and TRBJ2-7; D is undetermined. Germline values: CDR1 KGHSH, CDR2 LQKENI. This CDR3 is 11 amino acids long. V was clipped by 6 bases and J by 3 bases, with 6 bases between them.

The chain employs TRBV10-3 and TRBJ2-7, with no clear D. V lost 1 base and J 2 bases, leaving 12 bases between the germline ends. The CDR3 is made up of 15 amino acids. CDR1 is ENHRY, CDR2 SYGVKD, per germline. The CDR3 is CAISEFQSSAYEQYF. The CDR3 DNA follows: TGTGCCATCAGTGAGTTCCAGTCATCAGCCTACGAGCAGTACTTC.

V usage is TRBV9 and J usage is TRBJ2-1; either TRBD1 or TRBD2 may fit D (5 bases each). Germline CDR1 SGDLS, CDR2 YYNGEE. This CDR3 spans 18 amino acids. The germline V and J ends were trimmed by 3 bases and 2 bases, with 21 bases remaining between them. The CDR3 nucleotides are TGTGCCAGCAGCGCTAGCTTTAGTAGCTGGGACGCCTACAATGAGCAGTTCTTC. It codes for CASSASFSSWDAYNEQFF.

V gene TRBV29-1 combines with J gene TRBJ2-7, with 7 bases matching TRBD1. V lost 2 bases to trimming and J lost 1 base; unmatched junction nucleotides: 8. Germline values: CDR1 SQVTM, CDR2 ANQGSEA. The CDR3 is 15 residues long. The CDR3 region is CSVEKLRTGSYEQYF. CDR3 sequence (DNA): TGCAGCGTTGAAAAACTTAGGACAGGTTCCTACGAGCAGTACTTC.

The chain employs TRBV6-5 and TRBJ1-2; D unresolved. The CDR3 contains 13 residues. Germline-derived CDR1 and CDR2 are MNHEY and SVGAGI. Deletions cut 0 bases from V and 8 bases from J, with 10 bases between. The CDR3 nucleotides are TGTGCCAGCAGTTACTCCCCTACAGAGGGCTACACCTTC. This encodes CASSYSPTEGYTF.

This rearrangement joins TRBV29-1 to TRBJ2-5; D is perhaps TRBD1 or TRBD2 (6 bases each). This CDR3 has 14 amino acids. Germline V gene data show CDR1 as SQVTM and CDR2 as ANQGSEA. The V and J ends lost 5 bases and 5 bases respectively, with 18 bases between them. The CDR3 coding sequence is TGCAGCGTTTATACGGGGAGGACAGTTGAGACCCAGTACTTC. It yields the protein CSVYTGRTVETQYF.

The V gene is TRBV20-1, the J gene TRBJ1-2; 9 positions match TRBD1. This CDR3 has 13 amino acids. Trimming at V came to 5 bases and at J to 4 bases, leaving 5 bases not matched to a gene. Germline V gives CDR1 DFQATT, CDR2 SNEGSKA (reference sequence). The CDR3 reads CSAQGQGGYGYTF. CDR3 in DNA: TGCAGTGCTCAGGGACAGGGAGGCTATGGCTACACCTTC.

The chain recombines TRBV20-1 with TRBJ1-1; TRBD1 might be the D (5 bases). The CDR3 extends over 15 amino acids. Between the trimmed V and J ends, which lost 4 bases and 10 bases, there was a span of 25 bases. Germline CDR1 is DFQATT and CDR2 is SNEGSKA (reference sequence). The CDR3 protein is CSAKILGRNKPGAFF. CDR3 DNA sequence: TGCAGTGCTAAAATCCTGGGACGGAACAAACCAGGAGCTTTCTTT.

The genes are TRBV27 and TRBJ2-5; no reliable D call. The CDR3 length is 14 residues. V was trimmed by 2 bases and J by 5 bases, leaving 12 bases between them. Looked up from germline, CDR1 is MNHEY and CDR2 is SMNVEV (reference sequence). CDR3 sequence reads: CASSLVGLRETQYF. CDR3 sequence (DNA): TGTGCCAGCAGTTTAGTAGGCCTTCGGGAGACCCAGTACTTC.

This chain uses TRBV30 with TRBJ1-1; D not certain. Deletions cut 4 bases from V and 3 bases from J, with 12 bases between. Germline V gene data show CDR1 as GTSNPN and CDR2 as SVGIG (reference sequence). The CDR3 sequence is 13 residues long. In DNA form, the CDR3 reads TGTGCCTGGAATCTTGACCGAGACACTGAAGCTTTCTTT. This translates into CAWNLDRDTEAFF.

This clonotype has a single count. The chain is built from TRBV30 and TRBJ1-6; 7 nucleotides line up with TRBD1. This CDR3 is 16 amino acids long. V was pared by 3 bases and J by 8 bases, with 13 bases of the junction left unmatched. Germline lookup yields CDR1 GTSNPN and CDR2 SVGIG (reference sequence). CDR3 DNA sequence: TGTGCCTGGAGGGTTGTGGGAGGACAGGTACATTCACCCCTCCACTTT. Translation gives CAWRVVGGQVHSPLHF.

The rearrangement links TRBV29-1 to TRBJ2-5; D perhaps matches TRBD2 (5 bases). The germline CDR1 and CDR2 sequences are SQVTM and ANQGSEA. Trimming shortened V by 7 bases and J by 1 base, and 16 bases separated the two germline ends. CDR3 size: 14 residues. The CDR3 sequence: CSARRWKGQETQYF. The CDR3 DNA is TGCAGCGCCCGGAGGTGGAAGGGCCAAGAGACCCAGTACTTC. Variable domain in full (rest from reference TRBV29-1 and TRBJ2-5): SAVISQKPSRDICQRGTSLTIQCQVDSQVTMMFWYRQQPGQSLTLIATANQGSEATYESGFVIDKFPISRPNLTFSTLTVSNMSPEDSSIYLCSARRWKGQETQYFGPGTRLLVL.

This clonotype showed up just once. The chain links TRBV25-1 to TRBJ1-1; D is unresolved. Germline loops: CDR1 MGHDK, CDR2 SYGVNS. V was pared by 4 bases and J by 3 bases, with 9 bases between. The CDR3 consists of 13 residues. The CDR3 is CASSGLVHTEAFF. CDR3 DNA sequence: TGTGCCAGCAGTGGATTGGTCCACACTGAAGCTTTCTTT.